A selection of T cell receptor beta chains follows, all from one sample in a study of blood T cell repertoires in COVID-19. TCRdb's table, derived via immunoSEQ multiplex PCR, lists solely in-frame clones and lacks some. The repertoire has just over 300,000 clones, 80% to 90% of them found once; the top ten carry around 2.2%. The specimen sequenced was PBMCs or T cells enriched from blood (not recorded which). The receptors come from a man younger than 40 who had recovered from COVID-19. CDR3s include the opening cysteine and the closing phenylalanine or tryptophan. The order of the fields is clone size, D gene, V gene, J gene, CDR3 protein, CDR3 DNA. D genes are given only for firm matches. Rows give clone size only sometimes, using once, few, many, or a class for an expanded clone.

NA,TRBD1,TRBV7-3,TRBJ2-7,CASSLLETGSCEQYF,TGTGCCAGCAGCTTATTGGAGACAGGGTCGTGCGAGCAGTACTTC
once,NA,TRBV27,TRBJ1-6,CASSLFPGLGYNSPLHF,TGTGCCAGCAGTTTATTCCCAGGGTTAGGGTACAATTCACCCCTCCACTTT
NA,NA,TRBV12-3/TRBV12-4,TRBJ1-6,CASSFADSPLHF,TGTGCCAGCAGTTTCGCGGATTCACCCCTCCACTTT
NA,NA,TRBV19,TRBJ1-2,CASSQQGYGGYTF,TGTGCCAGTAGTCAGCAGGGATACGGCGGCTACACCTTC
few,NA,TRBV5-6,TRBJ1-2,CASSLPDRFYGYTF,TGTGCCAGCAGCTTGCCGGACAGATTCTATGGCTACACCTTC
NA,NA,TRBV6-2/TRBV6-3,TRBJ1-5,CASSYPSPYSNQPQHF,TGTGCCAGCAGTTACCCGTCACCCTATAGCAATCAGCCCCAGCATTTT
once,TRBD1,TRBV27,TRBJ1-5,CASAFRLGQGGPQHF,TGTGCCAGCGCCTTTAGACTAGGACAGGGTGGACCCCAGCATTTT
NA,NA,TRBV7-2,TRBJ2-3,CASRGGASTDTQYF,TGTGCCAGCAGAGGGGGGGCTAGCACAGATACGCAGTATTTT
NA,NA,TRBV11-2,TRBJ2-3,CASSSGRGRRTQYF,TGTGCCAGCAGCTCGGGGCGGGGACGACGTACGCAGTATTTT
NA,NA,TRBV3-1/TRBV3-2,TRBJ2-5,CASSQEEKTQYF,TGTGCCAGCAGCCAAGAAGAGAAGACCCAGTACTTC
once,TRBD2,TRBV7-2,TRBJ2-1,CASSLAVNTGTSEFF,TGTGCCAGCAGCCTCGCTGTAAATACCGGGACTAGCGAGTTCTTC
NA,NA,TRBV18,TRBJ1-1,CASSPQDSAAFF,TGTGCCAGCTCACCACAGGACAGTGCTGCTTTCTTT
few,NA,TRBV20-1,TRBJ2-7,CSARGPLEQYF,TGCAGTGCTAGGGGGCCCCTAGAGCAGTACTTC
NA,TRBD2,TRBV9,TRBJ2-1,CASSSLAGANNEQFF,TGTGCCAGCAGCTCTCTAGCGGGGGCGAACAATGAGCAGTTCTTC